This T cell receptor (beta chain) was identified during a study of CD8+CD57+ T cells in acquired aplastic anemia. At the level of the study: The sorted CD4+ and CD8+ cells yielded an average approximately 3.2 ug of DNA.

Whoever was chosen for sequencing had shown CD8+CD57+ cell expansion by flow cytometry. Diagnosis of severe acquired aplastic anemia applied to all patients. No patient had been given any therapy when blood was sampled. TCR beta VDJ and CDR3 profiling used genomic DNA as template. One entry per CDR3 protein results from TCRdb running MiXCR on the reads. The sample includes more than 250,000 distinct CDR3 sequences, approximately 79% of them seen just once. Remarks on this clonotype: Its antigen remains unidentified.

Germline-derived CDR1 and CDR2 are SEHNR and FQNEAQ (reference sequence). CDR3 length: 16 residues. J was trimmed by 5 bases and V by 3 bases; bases with no gene match: 12. Notes on the study in general: Controls did not differ significantly from patients in CD8+ Simpson's diversity.

The sequence derives from a human donor with aplastic anemia. The sequencing sample was made of sorted CD4+, CD8+, or CD8+CD57+ T cells (not recorded which) from PBMCs. The chain is built from TRBV7-9 and TRBJ2-7, with 8 nucleotides matching TRBD2. Written as DNA, the CDR3 is TGTGCCAGCAGCTTTCAGAGGGGCGGGGGGTGCGACGAGCAGTACTTC. Protein: CASSFQRGGGCDEQYF.